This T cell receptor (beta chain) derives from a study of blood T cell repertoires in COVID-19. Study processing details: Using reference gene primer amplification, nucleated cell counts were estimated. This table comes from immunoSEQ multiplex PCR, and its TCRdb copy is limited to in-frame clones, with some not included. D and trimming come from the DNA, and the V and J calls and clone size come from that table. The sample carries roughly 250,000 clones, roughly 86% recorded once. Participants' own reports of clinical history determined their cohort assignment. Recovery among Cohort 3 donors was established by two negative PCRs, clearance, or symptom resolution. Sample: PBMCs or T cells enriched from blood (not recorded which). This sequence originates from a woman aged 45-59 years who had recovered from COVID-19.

In DNA form, the CDR3 reads TGTGCTAGTGGTCAACTCAATGAGCAGTTCTTC. This codes for CASGQLNEQFF. The genes are TRBV12-5 and TRBJ2-1; D not certain. The CDR3 runs to 11 residues. Germline assignment: CDR1 LGHNT and CDR2 FRNRAP. Trimming cost V 5 bases and J 6 bases, with 5 bases left between them.